The 19 T cell receptor beta chains reported below all come from one sample, sequenced in a study of identical twins. From the 5' RACE reads, TCRdb called clonotypes with MiXCR, one entry per CDR3 protein. The table shows about 490,000 distinct CDR3 sequences, with roughly 15% occurring only once. These same data were also listed under a study on yellow fever vaccine responses in identical twins.

The specimen was CD4+ T cells sorted from blood. These receptors all come from a young woman in good health.

V and J are TRBV12-3 or TRBV12-4 and TRBJ1-1; 11 nucleotides align to TRBD1. V lost 6 bases and J lost 5; bases outside the gene matches: 5. The CDR3 contains 14 residues. The chain's CDR3 is CASRPGQGGTEAFF. The CDR3 coding sequence is TGTGCCAGCAGACCGGGACAGGGGGGTACTGAAGCTTTCTTT.

J is TRBJ2-6 and V is TRBV7-8; D remains ambiguous. This CDR3 is built from 17 residues. Germline V gene sequence: CDR1 SGHVS, CDR2 FQNEAQ. Deletions cut 1 base from V and 0 bases from J, with 10 bases between. CDR3 region: CASSLGPGDSGANVLTF. CDR3 DNA sequence: TGTGCCAGCAGCTTAGGGCCTGGTGACTCTGGGGCCAACGTCCTGACTTTC.

The rearrangement joins TRBV5-6 to TRBJ2-7; TRBD1 matches 7 bases. Trimming cost V 2 bases and J 5 bases; bases outside gene matches: 7. Germline V gene data show CDR1 as SGHDT and CDR2 as YYEEEE. This CDR3 comprises 14 residues. The CDR3 loop is CASSLAGTVNEQYV. The CDR3 bases are TGTGCCAGCAGCTTAGCCGGGACAGTGAACGAGCAGTACGTC.

The V and J genes are TRBV5-6 and TRBJ1-5; D unclear. Trimming took 2 bases from V and 3 from J, leaving 9 bases between them. This CDR3 is 14 amino acids long. The germline CDR1 and CDR2 sequences are SGHDT and YYEEEE. This chain's CDR3 is CASSLYGYNQPQHF. The CDR3 DNA follows: TGTGCCAGCAGCTTATACGGATACAATCAGCCCCAGCATTTT. The whole variable domain, remainder taken from reference TRBV5-6 and TRBJ1-5, is DAGVTQSPTHLIKTRGQQVTLRCSPKSGHDTVSWYQQALGQGPQFIFQYYEEEERQRGNFPDRFSGHQFPNYSSELNVNALLLGDSALYLCASSLYGYNQPQHFGDGTRLSIL.

This clonotype was recorded a few times. The genes are TRBV18 and TRBJ2-2; TRBD1 agrees at 7 bases. CDR1 and CDR2 from the germline V gene are KGHSH and LQKENI. The CDR3 is 17 amino acids. The trim removed 1 base at V and 5 bases at J, leaving 10 bases unmatched. The CDR3 region has the DNA TGTGCCAGCTCACCACAATTACAGGGGAGTTGGACCGGGGAGCTGTTTTTT. It codes for CASSPQLQGSWTGELFF.

Only a few counts were recorded for this clonotype. The V gene is TRBV5-1, the J gene TRBJ2-5; no definite D call. From germline, CDR1 is SGHRS and CDR2 YFSETQ. Trimming pared 4 bases from V and 2 bases from J, leaving 15 bases between. This CDR3 region has 15 residues. CDR3 in amino acids: CASSINWALQETQYF. The CDR3 DNA follows: TGCGCCAGCAGCATCAATTGGGCGTTACAAGAGACCCAGTACTTC.

This clonotype turned up a few times. The chain combines TRBV2 with TRBJ2-3; weak D call: TRBD2 (5 bases). Per the germline V gene, CDR1 is SNHLY and CDR2 is FYNNEI. There are 13 residues in the CDR3. V was clipped by 5 bases and J by 4 bases, with 10 bases between them. CDR3 sequence: CASSLIASDTQYF. As DNA, the CDR3 is TGTGCCAGCAGTTTAATAGCGTCAGATACGCAGTATTTT.

This clonotype has a handful of counts. The chain combines TRBV28 with TRBJ2-7, with D tentatively TRBD1 or TRBD2 (5 bases each). The CDR3 is made up of 13 amino acids. Germline V gene data show CDR1 as MDHEN and CDR2 as SYDVKM. V lost 6 bases to trimming and J lost 2 bases, with 11 bases between them. The CDR3 region has the DNA TGTGCCAGCAGGAACTGGGGGACCTACGAGCAGTACTTC. This translates into CASRNWGTYEQYF.

This clonotype occurred a few times. The chain uses TRBV5-5 and TRBJ2-1; 7 bases fit TRBD2. There are 16 residues in the CDR3. J gave up 8 bases and V 0 bases, and 11 bases lay outside the gene matches. In germline, CDR1 is SGHKS, CDR2 YYEKEE (reference sequence). CDR3 nucleotide sequence: TGTGCCAGCAGCTTGGACTTGGGGAGGGCGTTGGATGAGCAGTTCTTC. Its protein product is CASSLDLGRALDEQFF. Variable domain in full (rest from reference TRBV5-5 and TRBJ2-1): DAGVTQSPTHLIKTRGQQVTLRCSPISGHKSVSWYQQVLGQGPQFIFQYYEKEERGRGNFPDRFSARQFPNYSSELNVNALLLGDSALYLCASSLDLGRALDEQFFGPGTRLTVL.

This clonotype has a handful of counts. In DNA form, the CDR3 reads TGTGCCAGCTCCAAAGACAGGGGCTGGGGTGGGGCCAACGTCCTGACTTTC. Amino acid sequence: CASSKDRGWGGANVLTF. V is TRBV18 and J is TRBJ2-6; 8 bases map to TRBD1. CDR3 length: 17 amino acids. Germline V gives CDR1 KGHSH, CDR2 LQKENI. Trimming at V came to 6 bases and at J to 3 bases, leaving 10 bases not matched to a gene.

This clonotype was seen only a few times. Sequence at one end of the junction differs from germline and may be a read error. The chain is built from TRBV20-1 and TRBJ1-2; 7 bases agree with TRBD1. Germline V gene sequence: CDR1 DFQATT, CDR2 SNEGSKA (reference sequence). The CDR3 totals 14 residues. This chain's CDR3 is CSARPAQGVYDYTF. DNA of the CDR3: TGCAGTGCTAGACCCGCCCAGGGGGTTTATGACTACACCTTC.

The CDR3: CASSSWSLEGYNEQFF. The DNA for the CDR3 is TGTGCCAGCAGCTCCTGGTCTCTAGAGGGTTACAATGAGCAGTTCTTC. The chain combines TRBV7-9 with TRBJ2-1, with D maybe TRBD2 (5 bases). The CDR3 totals 16 residues. The germline CDR1 and CDR2 sequences are SEHNR and FQNEAQ (reference sequence). The ends were cut back, 4 bases at V and 4 bases at J, with 17 bases in the middle.

The CDR3 reads CASQTRGSGQGHGEQFF. DNA for the CDR3: TGTGCCAGCCAAACTCGAGGGTCGGGACAGGGGCACGGTGAGCAGTTCTTC. The gene calls are TRBV6-1 and TRBJ2-1, with 10 bases identical to TRBD1. The CDR3 extends over 17 amino acids. The germline CDR1 and CDR2 sequences are MNHNS and SASEGT. Losses at the gene ends were 8 bases for V and 9 bases for J; bases not matched to a gene: 19.

This clonotype was counted a few times. The chain carries TRBV27 and TRBJ2-5; D is unresolved. Trimming stripped 6 bases from V and 0 bases from J, with 5 bases between. This CDR3 is 12 amino acids long. Germline CDR1 reads MNHEY; CDR2 reads SMNVEV (reference sequence). CDR3 protein: CASREYQETQYF. Here the CDR3 DNA reads TGTGCCAGCAGAGAATACCAAGAGACCCAGTACTTC.

The chain recombines TRBV5-1 with TRBJ2-1; 13 bases agree with TRBD2. Trimming cost V 5 bases and J 0 bases; bases outside gene matches: 2. The CDR3 is 16 residues long. Germline loops: CDR1 SGHRS, CDR2 YFSETQ. CDR3 nucleotides: TGCGCCAGCAGGTGGACTAGCGGGAGCTCCTACAATGAGCAGTTCTTC. This sequence encodes CASRWTSGSSYNEQFF.

The rearrangement joins TRBV6-2 or TRBV6-3 to TRBJ2-7; TRBD1 matches 7 bases. The CDR3 loop spans 16 amino acids. Per germline, CDR1 MNHEY and CDR2 SVGEGT. V dropped 5 bases and J dropped 4; count of bases not matched to a gene: 14. CDR3 region: CASSPPWDSGRYEQYF. CDR3 bases: TGTGCCAGCAGTCCCCCATGGGACAGCGGCCGGTACGAGCAGTACTTC.

The rearrangement links TRBV12-3 or TRBV12-4 to TRBJ1-6, with TRBD1 matching 9 bases. The V gene end was trimmed by 1 base and the J gene end by 12 bases; junction bases not matched to a gene: 7. The CDR3 runs 15 residues. The CDR3 loop reads CASSLGDRVFVPLHF. The CDR3 DNA follows: TGTGCCAGCAGTTTAGGGGACAGGGTTTTTGTACCCCTCCACTTT.

The chain carries TRBV6-1 and TRBJ2-3, with D unresolved. Germline V gene sequence: CDR1 MNHNS, CDR2 SASEGT. The CDR3 sequence is 16 residues long. The germline V and J ends were trimmed by 5 bases and 0 bases, with 15 bases remaining between them. This CDR3 is CASSPRRGPSTDTQYF. In DNA form, the CDR3 reads TGTGCCAGCAGTCCTCGTCGCGGACCTAGCACAGATACGCAGTATTTT.

J is TRBJ1-2 and V is TRBV29-1; D uncertain. Trimming removed 4 bases at V and 5 bases at J, with 17 bases between. The CDR3 has 14 residues. The germline gives CDR1 SQVTM, CDR2 ANQGSEA. The CDR3 loop is CSVASHGGGYGYTF. For the CDR3, the DNA is TGCAGCGTTGCTTCGCACGGAGGAGGGTATGGCTACACCTTC.